Each of the 17 T cell receptor beta chains below was sequenced from the same sample in a study of regulatory T cells in long-lasting Graves disease. Time point here: newly diagnosed GD, antithyroid drugs for less than 3 months. Scientists built the TCR library using RNA that was extracted from PBMCs. Through Arm-PCR of CDR3 regions and iRepertoire HTBI primers, TCR beta libraries were built. Via MiXCR, TCRdb re-called the multiplex PCR reads, giving one row per CDR3 protein. The sample includes under 250,000 distinct CDR3 sequences, around 20% of them seen just once. These data also featured in a second study, about T cells in Graves' hyperthyroidism and ophthalmopathy.

The sequences come from peripheral blood mononuclear cells (PBMCs), collected at new diagnosis, from a patient treated with antithyroid drugs. The source of these receptors is a woman in her 30s with Graves disease.

The chain couples TRBV2 to TRBJ2-1, with 7 bases matching TRBD2. CDR1 is SNHLY and CDR2 is FYNNEI in the germline V gene. With 3 bases clipped from V and 1 base from J, the junction kept 3 bases outside the gene matches. The CDR3 is 15 amino acids. The CDR3 DNA reads as TGTGCCAGCAGTGACACTAGCGTGTCCTACAATGAGCAGTTCTTC. It codes for CASSDTSVSYNEQFF.

The chain carries TRBV7-3 and TRBJ1-2; 10 bases line up with TRBD1. After removal of 5 bases from V and 4 bases from J, the junction contained 16 bases not matched to a gene. The CDR3 extends over 18 amino acids. Germline CDR1 reads SGHTA; CDR2 reads FQGTGA. The CDR3 DNA follows: TGTGCCAGCAGCCCAGGGGTTGTGGGGACAGGGGACACCTATGGCTACACCTTC. Translated: CASSPGVVGTGDTYGYTF.

This clonotype has ten or more counts. The chain combines TRBV6-2 or TRBV6-3 with TRBJ1-1; 7 bases align to TRBD1. Looked up from germline, CDR1 is MNHEY and CDR2 is SVGEGT. V dropped 0 bases and J dropped 7; count of bases not matched to a gene: 2. This CDR3 region has 13 residues. The CDR3 protein is CASSYSAGGEAFF. The DNA of the CDR3 is TGTGCCAGCAGTTACTCGGCAGGGGGTGAAGCTTTCTTT.

This clonotype was found a few times. The chain employs TRBV20-1 and TRBJ2-1; 10 positions match TRBD2. J gave up 3 bases and V 5 bases, and 7 bases lay outside the gene matches. Germline values: CDR1 DFQATT, CDR2 SNEGSKA (reference sequence). The CDR3 extends over 15 amino acids. The chain's CDR3 is CSAQKAGGLYNEQFF. The CDR3 nucleotides are TGCAGTGCTCAGAAAGCGGGGGGGCTCTACAATGAGCAGTTCTTC.

This clonotype was seen ten or more times. The chain links TRBV28 to TRBJ2-2, with 9 bases that match TRBD1. Germline V gene data show CDR1 as MDHEN and CDR2 as SYDVKM. This CDR3 spans 16 amino acids. After removal of 4 bases from V and 1 base from J, the junction contained 4 bases not matched to a gene. The CDR3 loop reads CASSWTGARNTGELFF. The CDR3 nucleotides read TGTGCCAGCAGTTGGACAGGGGCTAGGAACACCGGGGAGCTGTTTTTT.

This chain uses TRBV20-1 with TRBJ2-5, with TRBD2 matching over 7 bases. The DNA end is a closer match to TRBJ2-1, so the J assignment may be wrong. Germline V gene data show CDR1 as DFQATT and CDR2 as SNEGSKA (reference sequence). The CDR3 runs 13 residues. The CDR3 here is CSALTGTTEEQFF. As DNA, the CDR3 is TGCAGTGCTTTGACCGGGACTACGGAAGAGCAGTTCTTC.

The chain employs TRBV12-3 or TRBV12-4 and TRBJ2-7, with a possible D match to TRBD1 (5 bases). This CDR3 spans 14 amino acids. The germline V and J ends were trimmed by 3 bases and 6 bases, with 15 bases remaining between them. This chain's CDR3 is CASSLVQGKSEQYF. The CDR3 DNA reads TGTGCCAGCAGTTTGGTTCAGGGAAAAAGCGAGCAGTACTTC.

This clonotype has ten or more counts. The chain uses TRBV4-1 and TRBJ2-5, with 10 bases lining up with TRBD2. CDR1 and CDR2 from the germline V gene are MGHRA and YSYEKL. V shed 1 base and J 4 bases; nucleotides not matched to a gene: 12. CDR3 size: 18 residues. The CDR3 spells CASSQVQVAGGVGETQYF. In nucleotides, the CDR3 is TGCGCCAGCAGCCAAGTTCAGGTAGCGGGGGGAGTCGGAGAGACCCAGTACTTC.

This clonotype was seen repeatedly, ten times or more. This chain uses TRBV15 with TRBJ2-1; D ambiguous. The CDR3 consists of 15 residues. CDR1 and CDR2 from the germline V gene are LNHNV and YYDKDF (reference sequence). Trimming cost V 0 bases and J 0 bases, with 6 bases left between them. CDR3 region: CATSRDSASYNEQFF. In nucleotides, the CDR3 is TGTGCCACCAGCAGAGATTCAGCCTCCTACAATGAGCAGTTCTTC.

The table lists this clonotype with many counts. V usage is TRBV2 and J usage is TRBJ1-5; the D gene is possibly TRBD1 (5 bases). This CDR3 has 16 residues. V was trimmed by 3 bases and J by 6 bases, leaving 18 bases between them. The germline gives CDR1 SNHLY, CDR2 FYNNEI. CDR3 region: CASSDGGAPRGQPQHF. CDR3 DNA: TGTGCCAGCAGTGATGGTGGGGCTCCCCGGGGTCAGCCCCAGCATTTT. The entire variable domain, with the rest obtained from reference TRBV2 and TRBJ1-5, is as follows: EPEVTQTPSHQVTQMGQEVILRCVPISNHLYFYWYRQILGQKVEFLVSFYNNEISEKSEIFDDQFSVERPDGSNFTLKIRSTKLEDSAMYFCASSDGGAPRGQPQHFGDGTRLSIL.

This clonotype was seen repeatedly, ten times or more. The chain uses TRBV11-2 and TRBJ1-4; possibly TRBD1 for D (5 bases). Germline CDR1 is SGHAT and CDR2 is FQNNGV. This CDR3 is built from 14 residues. With 3 bases removed from V and 8 bases from J, the gap between germline ends came to 13 bases. The CDR3 sequence: CASSFGVTGEKLFF. The CDR3 DNA sequence: TGTGCCAGCAGCTTCGGGGTAACAGGCGAAAAACTGTTTTTT.

Comments on this clonotype: This may stem from a read error, because a much larger clone lies one nucleotide away. The rearrangement joins TRBV18 to TRBJ1-2; no clear D gene. V was pared by 5 bases and J by 7 bases, with 14 bases between. The CDR3 is 13 amino acids. Germline values: CDR1 KGHSH, CDR2 LQKENI. The CDR3 loop reads CASSSSFGSGYTF. The CDR3 DNA follows: TGTGCCAGCTCATCTTCCTTTGGGTCTGGCTACACCTTC.

This clonotype was seen at least ten times. This chain joins TRBV30 and TRBJ2-5; 15 bases match TRBD2. The junction had 14 bases not matched to a gene; V was cut back by 6 bases and J by 6 bases. The CDR3 runs to 17 residues. The germline gives CDR1 GTSNPN, CDR2 SVGIG (reference sequence). The CDR3 reads CACSGLAGGPGRQTQYF. The CDR3 DNA reads TGTGCCTGTTCAGGACTAGCGGGGGGGCCTGGACGGCAGACCCAGTACTTC.

Many counts were recorded for this clonotype. This chain links TRBV6-1 with TRBJ1-5, with D uncertain. Trimming shortened V by 8 bases and J by 3 bases, and 8 bases separated the two germline ends. The germline gives CDR1 MNHNS, CDR2 SASEGT. The CDR3 is 12 residues long. The CDR3 bases are TGTGCCAGCCGGCAGGCCAATCAGCCCCAGCATTTT. It specifies CASRQANQPQHF.

This clonotype was recorded a few times. A much larger clone differs by one base, so this may be a read error. V is TRBV2 and J is TRBJ1-2; D not certain. CDR1 is SNHLY, CDR2 FYNNEI, per germline. CDR3 size: 14 residues. The V end lost 6 bases, the J end lost 2 bases, and 13 bases lay between the germline ends. The CDR3 region has the DNA TGTGCCAGCAGGGGGAGGGCAATAAACTATGGCTACACCTTC. Encoded protein: CASRGRAINYGYTF.

This clonotype was seen ten or more times. The chain couples TRBV7-9 to TRBJ2-5, with D unclear. This CDR3 contains 11 residues. V dropped 1 base and J dropped 10 bases, with 7 bases sitting between them. Germline CDR1 SEHNR, CDR2 FQNEAQ (reference sequence). The DNA for the CDR3 is TGTGCCAGCAGCTTAGGAACAGTCCAGTACTTC. Translated, it gives CASSLGTVQYF.

Ten or more counts support this clonotype. This chain uses TRBV5-6 with TRBJ2-7; TRBD1 or TRBD2 may be the D gene (5 bases each). CDR1 and CDR2 from the germline V gene are SGHDT and YYEEEE. This CDR3 is 14 amino acids long. The V end lost 2 bases, the J end lost 1 base, and 10 bases lay between the germline ends. The DNA for the CDR3 is TGTGCCAGCAGCTTTTCAGGGAGATCCTACGAGCAGTACTTC. This translates into CASSFSGRSYEQYF.